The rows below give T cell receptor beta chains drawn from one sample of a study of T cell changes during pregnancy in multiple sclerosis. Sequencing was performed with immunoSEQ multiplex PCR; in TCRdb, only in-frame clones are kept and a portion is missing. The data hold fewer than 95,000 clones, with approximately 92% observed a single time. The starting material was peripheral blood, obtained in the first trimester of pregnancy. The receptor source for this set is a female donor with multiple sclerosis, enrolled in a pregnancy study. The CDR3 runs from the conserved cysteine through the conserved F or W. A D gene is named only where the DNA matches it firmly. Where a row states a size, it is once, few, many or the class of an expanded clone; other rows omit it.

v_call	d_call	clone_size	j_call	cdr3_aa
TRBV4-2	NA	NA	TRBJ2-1	CASSQIPGNEQFF
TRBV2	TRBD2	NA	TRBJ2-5	CASSGGLAGDQETQYF
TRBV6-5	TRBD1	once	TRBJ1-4	CASSYSRQGRNEKLFF
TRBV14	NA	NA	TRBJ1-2	CASSQVPGKGYGYTF
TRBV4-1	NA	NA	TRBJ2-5	CASSQVGEETQYF
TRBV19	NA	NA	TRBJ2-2	CASSKSGNTGELFF
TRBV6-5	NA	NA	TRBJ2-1	CASSLGQMYNEQFF
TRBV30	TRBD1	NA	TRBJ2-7	CAWGGRDRAYEQYF
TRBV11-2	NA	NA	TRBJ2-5	CASSLEIGETQYF
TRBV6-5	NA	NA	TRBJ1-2	CASRGGATYGYTF
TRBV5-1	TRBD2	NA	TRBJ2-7	CASSFSGGAREQYF
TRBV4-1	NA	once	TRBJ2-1	CASSQDWARGDEQFF
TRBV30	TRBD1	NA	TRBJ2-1	CAWSVPVTGVGDEQFF
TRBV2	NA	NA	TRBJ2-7	CASSGRGSSYEQYF
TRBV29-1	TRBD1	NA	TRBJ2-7	CSAGTGGYEQYF
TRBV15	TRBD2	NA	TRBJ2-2	CAVTSGANTGELFF
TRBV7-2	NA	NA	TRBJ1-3	CASSLGSSRQGFGNTIYF
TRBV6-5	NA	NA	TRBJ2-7	CASSHDRGSYEQYF
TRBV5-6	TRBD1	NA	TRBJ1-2	CASSLWTGGPYGYTF
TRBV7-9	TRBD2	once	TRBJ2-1	CASSRLAGAYNEQFF
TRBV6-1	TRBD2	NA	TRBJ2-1	CASSADTTSGSFF
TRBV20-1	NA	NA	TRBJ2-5	CSARTGTQYF
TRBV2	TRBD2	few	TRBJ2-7	CASSEVAGGQHQDLYF
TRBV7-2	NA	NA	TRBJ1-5	CASSPEVFSNQPQHF
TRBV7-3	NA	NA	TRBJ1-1	CASSLKPWGPGRRTEAFF
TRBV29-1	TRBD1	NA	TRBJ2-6	CSVRTGSFSGANVLTF
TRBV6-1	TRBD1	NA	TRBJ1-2	CASRRDSNYGYTF
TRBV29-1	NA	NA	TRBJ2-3	CSAAGRGGRDTQYF
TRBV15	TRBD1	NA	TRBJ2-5	CATSRDRAGGSETQYF
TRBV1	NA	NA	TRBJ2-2	CTSTFRGAGELFF
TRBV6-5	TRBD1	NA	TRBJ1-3	CASSRTGGSGNTIYF
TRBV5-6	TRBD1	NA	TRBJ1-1	CASSFEGGNTEAFF
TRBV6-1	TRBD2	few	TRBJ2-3	CASSESPGGGTDTQYF
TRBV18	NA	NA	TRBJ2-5	CASSPVAPEAETQYF
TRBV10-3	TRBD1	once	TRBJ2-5	CAIRGQGQGRVETQYF
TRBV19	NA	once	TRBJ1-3	CAGNSGSSGNTIYF
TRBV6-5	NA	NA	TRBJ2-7	CASSPRGPGGYEQYF
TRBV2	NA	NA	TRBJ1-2	CASSGRGNYGYTF
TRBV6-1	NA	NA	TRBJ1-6	CASSESGGLNSPLHF
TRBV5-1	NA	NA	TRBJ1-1	CASSLGQVNTEAFF
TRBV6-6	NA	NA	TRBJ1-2	CASTSASGFDYGYTF
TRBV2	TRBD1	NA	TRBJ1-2	CASSLGTGGGYGYTF
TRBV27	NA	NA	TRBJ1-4	CASSLGQGGVKLFF
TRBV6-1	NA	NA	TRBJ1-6	CASSEGRTENSPLHF
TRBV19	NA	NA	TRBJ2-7	CASSIGGSEQYF
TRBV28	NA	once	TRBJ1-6	CASSSPGSSYNSPLHF
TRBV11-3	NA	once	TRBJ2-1	CASSFSQYNEQFF
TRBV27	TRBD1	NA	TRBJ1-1	CASSPGTEFLAEAFF
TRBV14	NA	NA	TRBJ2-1	CASSPGGVRVDEQFF
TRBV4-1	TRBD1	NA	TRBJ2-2	CASSLLWGQNTEELFF
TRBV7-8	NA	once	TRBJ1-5	CASSPWGQSQPQHF
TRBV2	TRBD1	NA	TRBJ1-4	CASSAGQNEKLFF
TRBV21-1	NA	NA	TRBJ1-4	CARGAPNRSCNEKLFF